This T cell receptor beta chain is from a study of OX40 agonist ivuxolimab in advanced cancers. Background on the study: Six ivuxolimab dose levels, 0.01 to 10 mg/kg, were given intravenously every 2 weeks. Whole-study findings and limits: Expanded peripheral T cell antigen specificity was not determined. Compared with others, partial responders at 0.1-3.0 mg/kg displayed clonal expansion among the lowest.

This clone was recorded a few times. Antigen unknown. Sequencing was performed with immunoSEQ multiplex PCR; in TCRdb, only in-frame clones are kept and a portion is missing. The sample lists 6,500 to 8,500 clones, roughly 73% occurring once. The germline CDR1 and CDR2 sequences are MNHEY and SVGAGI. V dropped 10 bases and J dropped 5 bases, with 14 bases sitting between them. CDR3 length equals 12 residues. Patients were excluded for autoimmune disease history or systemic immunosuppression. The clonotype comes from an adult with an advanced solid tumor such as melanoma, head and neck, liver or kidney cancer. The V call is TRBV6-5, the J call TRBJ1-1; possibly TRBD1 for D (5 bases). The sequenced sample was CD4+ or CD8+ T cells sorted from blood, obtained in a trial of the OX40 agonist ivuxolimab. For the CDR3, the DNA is TGTGCCATGGGGGGAAGGCTAACTGAAGCTTTCTTT. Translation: CAMGGRLTEAFF.